The 2 T cell receptor beta chains below were found in one sample sequenced in a study of post-analysis software for immune sequencing data. The study, taken as a whole, reports: Higher frequency in patients than in controls was seen for 5 or 6 TRBV segments, with TRBV5-6, TRBV5-1 and TRBV20-1 among them.

Tagging with unique molecular identifiers was a feature of the TCR beta cDNA libraries. Each CDR3 protein gets one entry after TCRdb re-called the PCR reads with MiXCR. This sample has 700,000 to 800,000 distinct CDR3 sequences, with 30% found just once. Their specific antigens are unknown. The specimen sequenced was blood. The receptors shown here come from a girl under 18 with multiple sclerosis.

This clonotype has more than one count but fewer than ten. The V and J genes are TRBV7-2 and TRBJ2-1; D is perhaps TRBD2 (6 bases). This CDR3 is built from 15 residues. In germline, CDR1 is SGHTA, CDR2 FQGNSA. The V end lost 3 bases, the J end lost 6 bases, and 15 bases lay between the germline ends. CDR3 sequence reads: CASSLGGREGNEQFF. The CDR3 region has the DNA TGTGCCAGCAGCTTGGGAGGTAGGGAAGGCAATGAGCAGTTCTTC.

The genes are TRBV7-2 and TRBJ2-6; tentative D call: TRBD1 (6 bases). The germline V gene has CDR1 SGHTA and CDR2 FQGNSA. The CDR3 has 17 amino acids. The V and J ends lost 0 bases and 2 bases respectively, with 11 bases between them. In DNA, the CDR3 is TGTGCCAGCAGCTTAGCGTTTCAGGGGCCTGGGGCCAACGTCCTGACTTTC. As protein: CASSLAFQGPGANVLTF.